This T cell receptor (beta chain) was found in a study of cytomegalovirus exposure and HLA in healthy donors. This PCR relied on a set of 60 Vbeta primers and 13 Jbeta primers. TCRdb's table, derived via immunoSEQ multiplex PCR, lists solely in-frame clones and lacks some. The sample contains tens of thousands of clones, more than 55% of which appear only once. The CDR3 sequence is 14 residues long. Trimming removed 8 bases at V and 6 bases at J, with 18 bases between. The TCR originated in a woman in her 30s in good health and CMV-seropositive. This chain joins TRBV23-1 and TRBJ2-3; D possibly corresponds to TRBD2 (5 bases). TRBV23-1 is known as an ORF, though its function is uncertain. What was sequenced was PBMCs. The CDR3 DNA follows: TGCGCCAGCGATCTAGGGTCATCGGGGGATACGCAGTATTTT. Translating it yields CASDLGSSGDTQYF.